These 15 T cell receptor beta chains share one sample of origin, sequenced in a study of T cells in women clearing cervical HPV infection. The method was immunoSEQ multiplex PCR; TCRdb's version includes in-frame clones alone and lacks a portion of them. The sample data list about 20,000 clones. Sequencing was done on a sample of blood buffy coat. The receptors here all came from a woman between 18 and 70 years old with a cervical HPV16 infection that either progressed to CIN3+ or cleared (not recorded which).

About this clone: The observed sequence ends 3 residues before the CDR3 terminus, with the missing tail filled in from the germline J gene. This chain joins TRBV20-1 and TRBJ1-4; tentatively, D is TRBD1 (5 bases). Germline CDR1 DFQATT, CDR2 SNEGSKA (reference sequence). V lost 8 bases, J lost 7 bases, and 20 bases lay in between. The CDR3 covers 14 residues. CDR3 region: CSCSLQGRVEKLFF. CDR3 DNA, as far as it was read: TGCAGTTGCTCCCTCCAGGGCAGGGTTGAAAAA.

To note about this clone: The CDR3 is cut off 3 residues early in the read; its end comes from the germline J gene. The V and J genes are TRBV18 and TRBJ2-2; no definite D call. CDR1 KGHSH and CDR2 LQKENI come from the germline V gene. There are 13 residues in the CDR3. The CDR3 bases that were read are TGTGCCAGCTCAGCCACACAAATGAAGAAG. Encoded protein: CASSATQMKK. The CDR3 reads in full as CASSATQMKKLFF.

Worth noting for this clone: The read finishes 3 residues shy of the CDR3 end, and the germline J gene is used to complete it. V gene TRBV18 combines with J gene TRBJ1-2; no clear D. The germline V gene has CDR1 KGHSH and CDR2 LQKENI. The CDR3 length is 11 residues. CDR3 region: CASSPVSDYTF. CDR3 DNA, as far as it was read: TGTGCCAGCTCGCCGGTATCTGAC. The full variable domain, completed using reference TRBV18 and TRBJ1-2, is NAGVMQNPRHLVRRRGQEARLRCSPMKGHSHVYWYRQLPEEGLKFMVYLQKENIIDESGMPKERFSAEFPKEGPSILRIQQVVRGDSAAYFCASSPVSDYTFGSGTRLTVV.

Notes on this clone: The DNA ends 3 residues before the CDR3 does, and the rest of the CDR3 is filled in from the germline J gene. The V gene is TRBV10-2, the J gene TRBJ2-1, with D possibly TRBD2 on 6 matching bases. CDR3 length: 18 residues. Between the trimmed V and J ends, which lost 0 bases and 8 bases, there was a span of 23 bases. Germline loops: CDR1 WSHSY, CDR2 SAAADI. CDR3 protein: CASSESVRGRGDRDEQFF. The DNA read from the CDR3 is TGCGCCAGCAGTGAGTCAGTGCGGGGTCGGGGCGATCGGGATGAG.

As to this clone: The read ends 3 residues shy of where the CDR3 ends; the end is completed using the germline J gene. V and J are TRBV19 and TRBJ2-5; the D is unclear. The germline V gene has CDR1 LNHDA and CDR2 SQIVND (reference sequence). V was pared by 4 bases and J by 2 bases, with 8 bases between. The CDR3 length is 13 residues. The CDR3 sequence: CASSRAFQETQYF. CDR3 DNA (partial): TGTGCCAGTAGTAGGGCCTTTCAAGAGACC.

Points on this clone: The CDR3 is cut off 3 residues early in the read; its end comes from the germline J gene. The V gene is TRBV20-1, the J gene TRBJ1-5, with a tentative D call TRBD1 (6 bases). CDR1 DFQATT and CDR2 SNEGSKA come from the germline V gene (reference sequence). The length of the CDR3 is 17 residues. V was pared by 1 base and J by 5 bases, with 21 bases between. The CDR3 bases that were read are TGCAGTGCTAGAGCCTCCCGCGGGGGGGGGCCGGATCAGCCC. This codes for CSARASRGGGPDQP. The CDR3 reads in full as CSARASRGGGPDQPQHF.

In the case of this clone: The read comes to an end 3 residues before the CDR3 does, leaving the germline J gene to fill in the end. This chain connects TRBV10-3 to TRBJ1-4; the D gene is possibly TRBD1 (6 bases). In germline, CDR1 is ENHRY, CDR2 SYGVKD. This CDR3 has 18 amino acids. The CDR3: CAISEGGFGSSYNSPLFF. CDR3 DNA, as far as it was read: TGTGCCATCAGTGAAGGGGGTTTTGGGAGCTCCTATAATTCACCA.

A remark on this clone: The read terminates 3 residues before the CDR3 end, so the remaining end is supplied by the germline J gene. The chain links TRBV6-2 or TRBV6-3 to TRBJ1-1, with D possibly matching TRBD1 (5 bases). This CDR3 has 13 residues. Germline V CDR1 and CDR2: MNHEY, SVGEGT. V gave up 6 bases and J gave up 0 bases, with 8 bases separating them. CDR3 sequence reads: CASRATVNTEAFF. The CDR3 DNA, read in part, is TGTGCCAGCAGAGCGACAGTGAACACTGAA.

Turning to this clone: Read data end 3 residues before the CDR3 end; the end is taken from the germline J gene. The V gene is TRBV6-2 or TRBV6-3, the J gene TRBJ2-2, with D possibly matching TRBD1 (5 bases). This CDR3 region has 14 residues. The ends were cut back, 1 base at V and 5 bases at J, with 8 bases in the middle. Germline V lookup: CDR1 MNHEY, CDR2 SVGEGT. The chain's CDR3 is CASSYFQGTGELFF. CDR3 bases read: TGTGCCAGCAGTTACTTTCAGGGTACCGGGGAG.

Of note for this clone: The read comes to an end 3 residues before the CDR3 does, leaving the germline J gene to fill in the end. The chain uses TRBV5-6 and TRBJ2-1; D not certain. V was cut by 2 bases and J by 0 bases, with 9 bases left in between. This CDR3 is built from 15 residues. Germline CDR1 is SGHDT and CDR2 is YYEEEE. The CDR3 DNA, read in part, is TGTGCCAGCAGCTTTACATCGGGCTCCTACAATGAG. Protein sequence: CASSFTSGSYNE. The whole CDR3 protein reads CASSFTSGSYNEQFF.

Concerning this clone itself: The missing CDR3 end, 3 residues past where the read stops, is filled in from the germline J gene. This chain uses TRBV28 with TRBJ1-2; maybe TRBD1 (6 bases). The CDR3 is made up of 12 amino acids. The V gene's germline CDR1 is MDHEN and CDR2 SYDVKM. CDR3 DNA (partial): TGTGCCGGTTCAACAGGGATCGACGGC. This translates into CAGSTGIDG. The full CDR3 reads CAGSTGIDGYTF.

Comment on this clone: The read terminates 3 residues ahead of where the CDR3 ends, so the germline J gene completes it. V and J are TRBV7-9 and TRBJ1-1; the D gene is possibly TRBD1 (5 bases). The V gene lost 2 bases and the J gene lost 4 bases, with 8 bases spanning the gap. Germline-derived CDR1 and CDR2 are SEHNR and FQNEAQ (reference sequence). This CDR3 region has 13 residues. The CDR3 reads CASSLRGSTEAFF. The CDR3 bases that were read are TGTGCCAGCAGCTTAAGGGGAAGCACTGAA.

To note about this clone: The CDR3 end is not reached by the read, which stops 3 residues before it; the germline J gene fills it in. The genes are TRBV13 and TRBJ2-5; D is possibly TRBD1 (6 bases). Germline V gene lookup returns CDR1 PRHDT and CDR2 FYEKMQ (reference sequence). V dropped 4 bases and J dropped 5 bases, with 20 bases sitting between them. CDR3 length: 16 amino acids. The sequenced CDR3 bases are TGTGCCAGCAGCTCCTTAACAGGGAAGGTTGTGGAGACC. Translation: CASSSLTGKVVET. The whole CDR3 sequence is CASSSLTGKVVETQYF.

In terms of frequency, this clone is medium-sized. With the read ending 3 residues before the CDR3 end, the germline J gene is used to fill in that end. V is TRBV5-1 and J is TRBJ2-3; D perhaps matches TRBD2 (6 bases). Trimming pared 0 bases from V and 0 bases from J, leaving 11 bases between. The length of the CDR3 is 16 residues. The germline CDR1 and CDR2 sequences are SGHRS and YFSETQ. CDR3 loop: CASSLGWGDSTDTQYF. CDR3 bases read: TGCGCCAGCAGCTTGGGCTGGGGGGATAGCACAGATACG.

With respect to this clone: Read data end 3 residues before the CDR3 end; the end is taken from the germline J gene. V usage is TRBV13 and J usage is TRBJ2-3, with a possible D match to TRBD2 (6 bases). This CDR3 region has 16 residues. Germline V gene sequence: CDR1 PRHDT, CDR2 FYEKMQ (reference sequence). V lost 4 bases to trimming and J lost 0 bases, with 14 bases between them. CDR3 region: CASSSPGLPSTDTQYF. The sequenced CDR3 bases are TGTGCCAGCAGCTCACCGGGACTTCCGAGCACAGATACG.